The 2 T cell receptor beta chains below all came from one sample that was sequenced in a study of blood T cell repertoires in COVID-19 (dated by TCRdb to 2020 to 2022). Library construction relied on the immunoSEQ multiplex PCR assay. Imported from immuneACCESS, the table was reduced by TCRdb to in-frame sequences with V and J called. These copies leave out some clones; in studies compared against another copy, an unresolved V gene accounts for under half, and the cause of the remainder is not known. Here the sample has around 72,000 clones; around 90% occur a single time. Approximately 29% of the sample lies in the top ten. Sample: peripheral blood. The source of these receptors is a man aged 50 to 59 with acute or convalescent COVID-19.

This rearrangement joins TRBV7-9 to TRBJ2-5; TRBD2 agrees at 9 bases. This CDR3 comprises 14 residues. Germline V gene lookup returns CDR1 SEHNR and CDR2 FQNEAQ (reference sequence). Trimming took 6 bases from V and 4 from J; bases not matched to a gene: 6. CDR3 sequence reads: CASSGAGGPETQYF. The CDR3 region has the DNA TGTGCCAGCAGTGGAGCGGGGGGCCCAGAGACCCAGTACTTC.

This clone was counted between two and nine times. The rearrangement links TRBV30 to TRBJ2-7, with D possibly TRBD2 on 5 matching bases. Deletions cut 0 bases from V and 1 base from J, with 13 bases between. The CDR3 is 15 residues long. Germline lookup yields CDR1 GTSNPN and CDR2 SVGIG (reference sequence). The CDR3 sequence is CAWSVGFRGSYEQYF. The DNA of the CDR3 is TGTGCCTGGAGTGTAGGTTTTCGGGGATCCTACGAGCAGTACTTC.